These 23 T cell receptor beta chains came from one sample sequenced in a study of cytomegalovirus exposure and HLA in healthy donors. With 60 Vbeta and 13 Jbeta primers, the PCR was carried out. This table comes from immunoSEQ multiplex PCR, and its TCRdb copy is limited to in-frame clones, with some not included. Here the sample spans roughly 160,000 clones, roughly 79% being singletons. The sample consisted of PBMCs. The source is a man aged 50 or older in good health and CMV-seropositive.

The V and J genes are TRBV5-1 and TRBJ1-2; D gene unclear. The CDR3 has 14 amino acids. V lost 0 bases, J lost 1 base, and 7 bases lay in between. CDR1 is SGHRS, CDR2 YFSETQ, per germline. In DNA, the CDR3 is TGCGCCAGCAGCTTGGCAGGATATAACTATGGCTACACCTTC. Translated: CASSLAGYNYGYTF.

This chain joins TRBV11-2 and TRBJ1-6; D not resolved. V was shortened by 5 bases and J by 7 bases, with 9 bases between the two germline ends. This CDR3 spans 13 amino acids. Germline V gene sequence: CDR1 SGHAT, CDR2 FQNNGV. The CDR3 nucleotides read TGTGCCAGCAGCCCTACCATGAATTCACCCCTCCACTTT. This codes for CASSPTMNSPLHF. The variable domain in full, with the rest retrieved from reference TRBV11-2 and TRBJ1-6, is EAGVAQSPRYKIIEKRQSVAFWCNPISGHATLYWYQQILGQGPKLLIQFQNNGVVDDSQLPKDRFSAERLKGVDSTLKIQPAKLEDSAVYLCASSPTMNSPLHFGNGTRLTVT.

V is TRBV5-4 and J is TRBJ2-3, with 8 bases aligning to TRBD2. CDR3 size: 16 residues. With 3 bases clipped from V and 0 bases from J, the junction kept 6 bases outside the gene matches. Per germline, CDR1 SGHNT and CDR2 YYREEE (reference sequence). The CDR3 spells CASSSDSGRSTDTQYF. CDR3 nucleotides: TGTGCCAGCAGCTCCGACAGCGGGAGAAGCACAGATACGCAGTATTTT.

The chain couples TRBV15 to TRBJ2-2; TRBD2 matches at 8 bases. The CDR3 is 16 residues long. The V and J ends lost 1 base and 6 bases, in that order; junction bases with no gene match: 7. Germline V gives CDR1 LNHNV, CDR2 YYDKDF (reference sequence). CDR3: CATSRVQSGGPGELFF. In DNA form, the CDR3 reads TGTGCCACCAGCAGAGTCCAGAGCGGGGGCCCCGGGGAGCTGTTTTTT.

The chain couples TRBV29-1 to TRBJ2-7; 9 bases agree with TRBD1. CDR3 size: 12 residues. Looked up from germline, CDR1 is SQVTM and CDR2 is ANQGSEA. V trimming: 7 bases; J trimming: 0 bases; junction bases outside the gene matches: 1. CDR3 sequence reads: CSGQGDSYEQYF. The CDR3 nucleotides read TGCAGCGGACAGGGGGACTCCTACGAGCAGTACTTC.

The rearrangement links TRBV7-3 to TRBJ1-6; no firm D call. Trimming shortened V by 2 bases and J by 5 bases, and 7 bases separated the two germline ends. This CDR3 comprises 14 residues. The germline V gene encodes CDR1 SGHTA and CDR2 FQGTGA. CDR3 in amino acids: CASSLGQNNSPLHF. CDR3 nucleotide sequence: TGTGCCAGCAGCTTAGGTCAGAATAATTCACCCCTCCACTTT.

V and J are TRBV5-8 and TRBJ2-7; 7 positions agree with TRBD2. The trim removed 0 bases at V and 0 bases at J, leaving 0 bases unmatched. Germline CDR1 reads SGHTS; CDR2 reads YDEGEE. This CDR3 comprises 14 residues. The DNA for the CDR3 is TGTGCCAGCAGCTTGGCGGGGGGCTCCTACGAGCAGTACTTC. Protein product: CASSLAGGSYEQYF.

The chain uses TRBV6-5 and TRBJ1-5; D call uncertain. The CDR3 contains 14 residues. CDR1 MNHEY and CDR2 SVGAGI come from the germline V gene. V lost 2 bases to trimming and J lost 3 bases, with 8 bases between them. The CDR3 DNA sequence: TGTGCCAGCAGTTACGGTGGGCTCAATCAGCCCCAGCATTTT. This translates into CASSYGGLNQPQHF.

J is TRBJ2-1 and V is TRBV18; D unclear. Between the trimmed V and J ends, which lost 7 bases and 0 bases, there was a span of 7 bases. CDR3 size: 13 residues. Germline CDR1 is KGHSH and CDR2 is LQKENI. The CDR3 region is CASLSDSYNEQFF. The CDR3 bases are TGTGCCAGCTTGTCAGACTCCTACAATGAGCAGTTCTTC.

The V gene is TRBV2, the J gene TRBJ1-2, with a possible D match to TRBD1 (6 bases). Germline assignment: CDR1 SNHLY and CDR2 FYNNEI. The V and J ends lost 4 bases and 3 bases respectively, with 12 bases between them. The CDR3 loop spans 14 amino acids. CDR3 residues: CASSAGALDYGYTF. In nucleotides, the CDR3 is TGTGCCAGCAGTGCAGGGGCATTGGACTATGGCTACACCTTC.

V gene TRBV27 combines with J gene TRBJ2-7, with D perhaps matching TRBD2 (6 bases). CDR1 and CDR2 (germline): MNHEY, SMNVEV (reference sequence). Trimming removed 4 bases from V and 3 bases from J, with 13 bases in between. This CDR3 region has 14 residues. CDR3 coding DNA: TGTGCCAGCAGTTCTTGGAGGGCGGACTACGAGCAGTACTTC. As protein: CASSSWRADYEQYF.

This clone has only one observation. The chain links TRBV19 to TRBJ1-3; D is undetermined. The germline V and J ends were trimmed by 3 bases and 0 bases, with 12 bases remaining between them. CDR3 length equals 16 residues. Germline V lookup: CDR1 LNHDA, CDR2 SQIVND (reference sequence). The CDR3: CASSIVLDSSGNTIYF. CDR3 bases: TGTGCCAGTAGTATCGTCCTCGACTCCTCTGGAAACACCATATATTTT. The full variable domain, its missing parts supplied by reference TRBV19 and TRBJ1-3, is DGGITQSPKYLFRKEGQNVTLSCEQNLNHDAMYWYRQDPGQGLRLIYYSQIVNDFQKGDIAEGYSVSREKKESFPLTVTSAQKNPTAFYLCASSIVLDSSGNTIYFGEGSWLTVV.

The rearrangement links TRBV5-1 to TRBJ1-1; D possibly corresponds to TRBD1 (5 bases). CDR3 size: 16 residues. V lost 0 bases and J 6 bases, leaving 18 bases between the germline ends. The germline gives CDR1 SGHRS, CDR2 YFSETQ. In nucleotides, the CDR3 is TGCGCCAGCAGCTTGGAACCTGACAGCGAATTCTCTGAAGCTTTCTTT. Its protein product is CASSLEPDSEFSEAFF.

This chain joins TRBV5-1 and TRBJ2-1; D may be TRBD1 (6 bases). CDR1 is SGHRS and CDR2 is YFSETQ in the germline V gene. V was clipped by 4 bases and J by 8 bases, with 19 bases between them. There are 15 residues in the CDR3. The DNA of the CDR3 is TGCGCCAGCAGCCTGACCCTCAGTGGGGGCCATGAGCAGTTCTTC. Encoded protein: CASSLTLSGGHEQFF.

V usage is TRBV7-2 and J usage is TRBJ2-3; 8 bases agree with TRBD2. CDR1 and CDR2 (germline): SGHTA, FQGNSA. This CDR3 comprises 15 residues. V shed 2 bases, J shed 1 base, and the junction held 2 bases outside the gene matches. The CDR3 nucleotides read TGTGCCAGCAGCTTACCGACTAGCGGCACAGATACGCAGTATTTT. It specifies CASSLPTSGTDTQYF.

The rearrangement joins TRBV9 to TRBJ1-2; tentatively, D is TRBD1 (6 bases). Germline loops: CDR1 SGDLS, CDR2 YYNGEE. This CDR3 is 14 amino acids long. The V gene lost 0 bases and the J gene lost 4 bases, with 10 bases spanning the gap. CDR3 sequence (DNA): TGTGCCAGCAGCGTAGGGGGAGGGGGCTATGGCTACACCTTC. Translated, it gives CASSVGGGGYGYTF.

This clone was recorded only once. The chain joins TRBV7-3 to TRBJ2-1; 7 nucleotides align to TRBD1. The CDR3 length is 13 residues. After removal of 6 bases from V and 6 bases from J, the junction contained 5 bases not matched to a gene. CDR1 is SGHTA and CDR2 is FQGTGA in the germline V gene. CDR3 residues: CASSSTGVNEQFF. CDR3 in DNA: TGTGCCAGCAGTTCCACAGGGGTCAATGAGCAGTTCTTC. Filled out from reference TRBV7-3 and TRBJ2-1, the complete variable domain reads GAGVSQTPSNKVTEKGKYVELRCDPISGHTALYWYRQSLGQGPEFLIYFQGTGAADDSGLPNDRFFAVRPEGSVSTLKIQRTERGDSAVYLCASSSTGVNEQFFGPGTRLTVL.

This chain uses TRBV6-1 with TRBJ1-2; D perhaps matches TRBD1 (6 bases). The CDR3 loop spans 11 amino acids. CDR1 and CDR2 from the germline V gene are MNHNS and SASEGT. With 6 bases removed from V and 8 bases from J, the gap between germline ends came to 10 bases. The CDR3 loop reads CASSYREGYTF. The CDR3 region has the DNA TGTGCCAGCAGCTACAGGGAGGGCTACACCTTC.

Only a few counts were recorded for this clone. This chain connects TRBV4-3 to TRBJ1-1; D call uncertain. The CDR3 totals 15 residues. Germline V gene lookup returns CDR1 LGHNA and CDR2 YSLEER. V was trimmed by 1 base and J by 1 base, leaving 10 bases between them. The CDR3 region is CASSQVGEANTEAFF. The CDR3 DNA follows: TGCGCCAGCAGCCAAGTTGGGGAGGCGAACACTGAAGCTTTCTTT.

The J gene is TRBJ2-3, the V gene TRBV7-2, with TRBD2 matching over 11 bases. The CDR3 runs to 19 residues. Germline V CDR1 and CDR2: SGHTA, FQGNSA. With 5 bases clipped from V and 5 bases from J, the junction kept 18 bases outside the gene matches. CDR3 nucleotide sequence: TGTGCCAGCAGCATCCCCGGGGTAGCGGGGGGGTGGGAACGAGATACGCAGTATTTT. This encodes CASSIPGVAGGWERDTQYF.

The CDR3 loop reads CASSPGLQKSYNSPLHF. The CDR3 bases are TGCGCCAGCAGCCCGGGACTGCAGAAGAGCTATAATTCACCCCTCCACTTT. The chain carries TRBV4-1 and TRBJ1-6, with D maybe TRBD1 (5 bases). This CDR3 has 17 residues. The germline gives CDR1 MGHRA, CDR2 YSYEKL. V lost 4 bases and J lost 3, with 16 bases in between.

Turning to this clone: The same CDR3 is also encoded by other DNA sequences in this sample. This rearrangement joins TRBV11-2 to TRBJ1-1; 7 bases line up with TRBD1. The V and J ends lost 1 base and 2 bases, in that order; junction bases with no gene match: 1. The CDR3 spans 14 residues. Germline lookup yields CDR1 SGHAT and CDR2 FQNNGV. The chain's CDR3 is CASSLGQGNTEAFF. The CDR3 nucleotides are TGTGCCAGCAGCTTAGGACAGGGAAACACTGAAGCTTTCTTT.

The chain recombines TRBV6-5 with TRBJ1-6, with a possible D match to TRBD1 (6 bases). Germline V gene data show CDR1 as MNHEY and CDR2 as SVGAGI. The CDR3 has 15 amino acids. Trimming pared 4 bases from V and 7 bases from J, leaving 14 bases between. CDR3: CASSSTGPDNSPLHF. The CDR3 region has the DNA TGTGCCAGCAGTTCTACAGGGCCGGACAATTCACCCCTCCACTTT.